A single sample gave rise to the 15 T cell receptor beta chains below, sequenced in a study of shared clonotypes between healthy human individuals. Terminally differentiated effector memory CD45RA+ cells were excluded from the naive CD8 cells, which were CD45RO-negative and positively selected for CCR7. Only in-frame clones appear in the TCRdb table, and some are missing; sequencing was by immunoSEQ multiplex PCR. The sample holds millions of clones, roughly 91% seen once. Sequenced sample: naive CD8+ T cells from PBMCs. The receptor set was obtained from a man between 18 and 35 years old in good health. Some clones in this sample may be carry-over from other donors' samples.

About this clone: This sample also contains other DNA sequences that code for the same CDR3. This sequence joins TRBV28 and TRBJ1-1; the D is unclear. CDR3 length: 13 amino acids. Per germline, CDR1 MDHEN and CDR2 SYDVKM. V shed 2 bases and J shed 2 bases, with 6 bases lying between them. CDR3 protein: CASSLLTNTEAFF. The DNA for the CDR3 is TGTGCCAGCAGTTTACTAACCAACACTGAAGCTTTCTTT. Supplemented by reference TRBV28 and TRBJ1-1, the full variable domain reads DVKVTQSSRYLVKRTGEKVFLECVQDMDHENMFWYRQDPGLGLRLIYFSYDVKMKEKGDIPEGYSVSREKKERFSLILESASTNQTSMYLCASSLLTNTEAFFGQGTRLTVV.

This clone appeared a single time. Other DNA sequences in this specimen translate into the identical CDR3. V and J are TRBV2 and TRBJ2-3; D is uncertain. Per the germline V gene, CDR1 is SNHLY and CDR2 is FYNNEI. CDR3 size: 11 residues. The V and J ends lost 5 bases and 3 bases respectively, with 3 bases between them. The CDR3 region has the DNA TGTGCCAGCAGTCCGACAGATACGCAGTATTTT. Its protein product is CASSPTDTQYF.

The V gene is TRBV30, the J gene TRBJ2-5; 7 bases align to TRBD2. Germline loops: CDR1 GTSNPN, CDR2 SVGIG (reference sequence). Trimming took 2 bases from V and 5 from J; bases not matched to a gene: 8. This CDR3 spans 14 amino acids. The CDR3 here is CAWSFGLVLETQYF. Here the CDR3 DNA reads TGTGCCTGGAGTTTCGGACTAGTGCTGGAGACCCAGTACTTC.

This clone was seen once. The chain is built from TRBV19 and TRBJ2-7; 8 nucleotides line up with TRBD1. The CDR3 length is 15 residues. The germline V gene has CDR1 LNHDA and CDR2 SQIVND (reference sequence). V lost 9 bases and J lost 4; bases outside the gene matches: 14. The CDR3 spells CASRWREDRAYEQYF. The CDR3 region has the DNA TGTGCCAGCAGGTGGAGGGAGGACAGGGCGTACGAGCAGTACTTC.

The CDR3 is CASSWRLATEQYF. In DNA form, the CDR3 reads TGTGCCAGCAGCTGGAGACTAGCGACTGAGCAGTACTTC. The chain is built from TRBV5-4 and TRBJ2-7; 8 bases match TRBD2. V lost 3 bases to trimming and J lost 7 bases; unmatched junction nucleotides: 6. Germline V gene sequence: CDR1 SGHNT, CDR2 YYREEE (reference sequence). The CDR3 is made up of 13 amino acids.

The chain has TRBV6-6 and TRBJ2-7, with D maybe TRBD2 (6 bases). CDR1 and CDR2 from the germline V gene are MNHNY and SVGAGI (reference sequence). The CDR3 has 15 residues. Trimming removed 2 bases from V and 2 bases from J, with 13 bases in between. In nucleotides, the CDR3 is TGTGCCAGCAGTTACATGACTAGTGGTCCCTACGAGCAGTACTTC. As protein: CASSYMTSGPYEQYF.

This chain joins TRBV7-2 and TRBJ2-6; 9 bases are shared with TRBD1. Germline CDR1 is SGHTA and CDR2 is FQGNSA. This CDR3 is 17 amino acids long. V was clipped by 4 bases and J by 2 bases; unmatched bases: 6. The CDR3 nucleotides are TGTGCCAGCAGCTCGGACAGGGGTTTGGCTGGGGCCAACGTCCTGACTTTC. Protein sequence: CASSSDRGLAGANVLTF.

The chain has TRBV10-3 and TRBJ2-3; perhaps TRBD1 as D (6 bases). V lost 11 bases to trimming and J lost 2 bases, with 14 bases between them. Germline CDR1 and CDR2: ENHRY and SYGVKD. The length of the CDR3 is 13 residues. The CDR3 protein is CASATGPTDTQYF. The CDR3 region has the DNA TGTGCCTCCGCGACAGGACCCACAGATACGCAGTATTTT.

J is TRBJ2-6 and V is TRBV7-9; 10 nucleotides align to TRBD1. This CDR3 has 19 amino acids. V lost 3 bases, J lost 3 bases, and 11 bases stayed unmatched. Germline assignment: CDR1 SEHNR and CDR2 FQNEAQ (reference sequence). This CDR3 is CASSFPRGQGVNGANVLTF. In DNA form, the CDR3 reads TGTGCCAGCAGCTTCCCCCGCGGACAGGGGGTAAATGGGGCCAACGTCCTGACTTTC.

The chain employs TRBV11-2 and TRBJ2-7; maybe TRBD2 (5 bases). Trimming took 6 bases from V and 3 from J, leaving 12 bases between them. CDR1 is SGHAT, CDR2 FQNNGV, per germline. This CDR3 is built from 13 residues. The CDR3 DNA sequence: TGTGCCAGCAGGCTGCTGGCGGGCTACGAGCAGTACTTC. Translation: CASRLLAGYEQYF.

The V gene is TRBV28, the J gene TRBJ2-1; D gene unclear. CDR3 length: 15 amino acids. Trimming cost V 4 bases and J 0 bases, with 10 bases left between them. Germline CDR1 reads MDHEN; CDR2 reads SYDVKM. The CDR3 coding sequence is TGTGCCAGCAGTTCCATGCCCAGCTCCTACAATGAGCAGTTCTTC. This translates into CASSSMPSSYNEQFF.

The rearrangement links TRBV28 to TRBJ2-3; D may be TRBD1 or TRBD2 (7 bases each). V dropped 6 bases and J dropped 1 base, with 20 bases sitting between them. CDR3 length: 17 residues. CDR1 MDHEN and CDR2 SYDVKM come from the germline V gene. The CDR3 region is CASSRLQGREGTDTQYF. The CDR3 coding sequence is TGTGCCAGCAGCCGGCTACAGGGGAGGGAAGGCACAGATACGCAGTATTTT.

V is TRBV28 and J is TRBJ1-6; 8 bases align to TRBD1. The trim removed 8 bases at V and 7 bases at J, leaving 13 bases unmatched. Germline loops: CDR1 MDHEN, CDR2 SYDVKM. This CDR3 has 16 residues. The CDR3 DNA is TGTGCCAGCCGCCTTAGGCAGGGGGCTAGGAATTCACCCCTCCACTTT. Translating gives CASRLRQGARNSPLHF.

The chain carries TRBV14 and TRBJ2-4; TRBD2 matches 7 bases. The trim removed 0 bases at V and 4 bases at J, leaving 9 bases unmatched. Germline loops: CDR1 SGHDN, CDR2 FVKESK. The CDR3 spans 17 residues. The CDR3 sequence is CASSQEGGSEGKNIQYF. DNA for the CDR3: TGTGCCAGCAGCCAAGAGGGAGGGTCCGAGGGGAAAAACATTCAGTACTTC. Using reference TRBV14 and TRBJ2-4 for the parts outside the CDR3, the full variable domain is EAGVTQFPSHSVIEKGQTVTLRCDPISGHDNLYWYRRVMGKEIKFLLHFVKESKQDESGMPNNRFLAERTGGTYSTLKVQPAELEDSGVYFCASSQEGGSEGKNIQYFGAGTRLSVL.

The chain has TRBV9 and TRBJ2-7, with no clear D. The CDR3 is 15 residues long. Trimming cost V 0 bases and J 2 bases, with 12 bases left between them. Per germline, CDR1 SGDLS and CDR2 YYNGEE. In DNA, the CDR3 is TGTGCCAGCAGCGTAGCTTACTCCTCGACCTACGAGCAGTACTTC. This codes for CASSVAYSSTYEQYF.